This T cell receptor (beta chain) was obtained from a study of T cell responses to AZD1222 COVID-19 vaccine. The repertoire was sequenced with immunoSEQ multiplex PCR; TCRdb's copy has only in-frame clones and lacks some. The sample lists 150,000 or so clones; 75% to 85% were seen once. This clone was observed a single time. The antigen is undetermined. From germline, CDR1 is SGHTA and CDR2 FQGNSA. The CDR3 runs to 14 residues. V lost 0 bases to trimming and J lost 9 bases, with 12 bases between them. Study-level findings and limits: Increased Spike-specific TCR breadth and depth were observed after two AZD1222 doses. Donors were largely white British and mainly female; clonal diversity was possibly underestimated.

The sequencing used peripheral blood, collected on day 0 of MenACWY control vaccination. This receptor was obtained from an adult in good health. V gene TRBV7-2 combines with J gene TRBJ1-5, with a possible D match to TRBD1 (6 bases). CDR3 loop: CASSLASPGVPQHF. CDR3 in DNA: TGTGCCAGCAGCTTAGCTTCGCCAGGGGTGCCCCAGCATTTT.